The 24 T cell receptor beta chains below come from one sample, sequenced in a study of T cell responses to AZD1222 COVID-19 vaccine. Only in-frame clones appear in the TCRdb table, and some are missing; sequencing was by immunoSEQ multiplex PCR. The profile shows about 78,000 clones, about nine tenths of them singletons. This sample comprised peripheral blood, obtained 28 days after the second AZD1222 dose. These receptors originate from an adult who received the AZD1222 COVID-19 vaccine.

This clone was counted between two and nine times. J is TRBJ1-1 and V is TRBV5-1; a possible D gene is TRBD1 (5 bases). The CDR3 runs to 13 residues. Germline-derived CDR1 and CDR2 are SGHRS and YFSETQ. Trimming took off 0 bases at V and 5 bases at J, with 8 bases between the two ends. CDR3 protein: CASSLAEGTEAFF. The DNA for the CDR3 is TGCGCCAGCAGCTTGGCTGAGGGGACTGAAGCTTTCTTT.

The chain links TRBV4-1 to TRBJ2-1, with a tentative D call TRBD2 (5 bases). CDR1 is MGHRA and CDR2 is YSYEKL in the germline V gene. The CDR3 extends over 16 amino acids. Trimming left V 0 bases short and J 2 bases short, with 11 bases between. CDR3 bases: TGCGCCAGCAGCCAAGATCGTAGAGGGACCTACAATGAGCAGTTCTTC. Translating it yields CASSQDRRGTYNEQFF.

The V call is TRBV7-3, the J call TRBJ2-3, with 9 bases aligning to TRBD2. In germline, CDR1 is SGHTA, CDR2 FQGTGA. This CDR3 contains 15 residues. V shed 2 bases and J 1 base; nucleotides not matched to a gene: 1. Here the CDR3 DNA reads TGTGCCAGCAGCTTAGCTAGCGGGGGCACAGATACGCAGTATTTT. It yields the protein CASSLASGGTDTQYF.

The chain combines TRBV6-2 or TRBV6-3 with TRBJ2-2; no definite D call. Germline CDR1 and CDR2: MNHEY and SVGEGT. Trimming took off 5 bases at V and 4 bases at J, with 14 bases between the two ends. The CDR3 loop spans 15 amino acids. The CDR3 DNA is TGTGCCAGCAGTCACGACCGGGCGAGCACCGGGGAGCTGTTTTTT. This sequence encodes CASSHDRASTGELFF.

The table lists this clone with a few counts. The rearrangement uses TRBV7-5 and TRBJ1-1. TRBV7-5 is marked as a pseudogene. The CDR3 contains 14 residues. CDR3 region: CVRSPGRGGTEAFF. In DNA form, the CDR3 reads TGTGTCAGAAGCCCGGGGAGGGGCGGAACTGAAGCTTTCTTT.

This chain connects TRBV9 to TRBJ2-1; 10 nucleotides match TRBD2. The CDR3 consists of 16 residues. With 4 bases clipped from V and 2 bases from J, the junction kept 6 bases outside the gene matches. CDR1 SGDLS and CDR2 YYNGEE come from the germline V gene. The CDR3 DNA reads TGTGCCAGCAGCCTCTACGGACTAGCGGCCTACAATGAGCAGTTCTTC. Amino acids: CASSLYGLAAYNEQFF.

V usage is TRBV5-1 and J usage is TRBJ1-3; possibly TRBD1 for D (6 bases). Deletions cut 1 base from V and 6 bases from J, with 8 bases between. The CDR3 runs 13 residues. Germline V gene data show CDR1 as SGHRS and CDR2 as YFSETQ. The CDR3 region is CASSLTGLNTIYF. Written as DNA, the CDR3 is TGCGCCAGCAGCTTGACAGGGCTAAACACCATATATTTT.

V and J are TRBV28 and TRBJ2-2, with no clear D. This CDR3 has 11 amino acids. Between the trimmed V and J ends, which lost 8 bases and 1 base, there was a span of 2 bases. Germline V gene sequence: CDR1 MDHEN, CDR2 SYDVKM. CDR3 nucleotide sequence: TGTGCCAGCCGGAACACCGGGGAGCTGTTTTTT. Translation: CASRNTGELFF.

This rearrangement joins TRBV19 to TRBJ1-5; 7 nucleotides match TRBD1. Germline CDR1 and CDR2: LNHDA and SQIVND (reference sequence). Losses at the gene ends were 4 bases for V and 2 bases for J; bases not matched to a gene: 5. This CDR3 is 15 amino acids long. In nucleotides, the CDR3 is TGTGCCAGTAGTAAGGGGACAGCCGGCAATCAGCCCCAGCATTTT. Its protein product is CASSKGTAGNQPQHF.

This chain links TRBV4-1 with TRBJ2-3; D may be TRBD2 (8 bases). The germline V and J ends were trimmed by 4 bases and 2 bases, with 19 bases remaining between them. The germline V gene encodes CDR1 MGHRA and CDR2 YSYEKL. The length of the CDR3 is 17 residues. CDR3 sequence: CASSPTGGGDITDTQYF. The CDR3, as DNA: TGCGCCAGCAGCCCCACGGGAGGGGGCGATATCACAGATACGCAGTATTTT.

V is TRBV5-1 and J is TRBJ1-2; D may be TRBD1 (5 bases). Germline loops: CDR1 SGHRS, CDR2 YFSETQ. The V and J ends lost 3 bases and 6 bases respectively, with 12 bases between them. This CDR3 spans 13 amino acids. Here the CDR3 DNA reads TGCGCCAGCAGCTCGGGGGGGATCGATGGCTACACCTTC. It translates to CASSSGGIDGYTF.

J is TRBJ1-1 and V is TRBV27, with D hard to call. Germline V gene lookup returns CDR1 MNHEY and CDR2 SMNVEV (reference sequence). This CDR3 comprises 14 residues. The ends were cut back, 4 bases at V and 3 bases at J, with 12 bases in the middle. The CDR3 DNA sequence: TGTGCCAGCAGTTCGAAGGCATGGGACACTGAAGCTTTCTTT. This sequence encodes CASSSKAWDTEAFF.

The chain employs TRBV6-1 and TRBJ2-4; 14 bases map to TRBD2. Germline CDR1 and CDR2: MNHNS and SASEGT. V trimming: 4 bases; J trimming: 3 bases; junction bases outside the gene matches: 2. The CDR3 extends over 16 amino acids. CDR3 bases: TGTGCCAGCAGTGGGACTAGCGGGGGGATCAAAAACATTCAGTACTTC. This gives the protein CASSGTSGGIKNIQYF.

This chain uses TRBV27 with TRBJ1-1; D ambiguous. Deletions cut 0 bases from V and 0 bases from J, with 2 bases between. Per the germline V gene, CDR1 is MNHEY and CDR2 is SMNVEV (reference sequence). The CDR3 extends over 13 amino acids. Here the CDR3 DNA reads TGTGCCAGCAGTTTATCGTTGAACACTGAAGCTTTCTTT. This encodes CASSLSLNTEAFF.

This sequence joins TRBV7-8 and TRBJ1-2; TRBD1 agrees at 8 bases. The CDR3 runs 14 residues. Trimming at V came to 2 bases and at J to 2 bases, leaving 1 base not matched to a gene. Germline loops: CDR1 SGHVS, CDR2 FQNEAQ. CDR3 in DNA: TGTGCCAGCAGCTTAACAGGGGGGAACTATGGCTACACCTTC. This gives the protein CASSLTGGNYGYTF.

V usage is TRBV5-7 and J usage is TRBJ2-7; either TRBD1 or TRBD2 may supply D (5 bases each). TRBV5-7 is flagged as an ORF with uncertain function. Trimming took off 1 base at V and 11 bases at J, with 19 bases between the two ends. This CDR3 contains 14 residues. CDR3 in DNA: TGTGCCAGCAGCTTGAGGGACCGTCGACAGCGAAAGTACTTC. It encodes CASSLRDRRQRKYF.

The chain links TRBV28 to TRBJ2-5; tentative D call: TRBD2 (6 bases). The CDR3 runs to 15 residues. CDR1 is MDHEN and CDR2 is SYDVKM in the germline V gene. Trimming left V 5 bases short and J 5 bases short, with 18 bases between. CDR3 coding DNA: TGTGCCAGCAGTGACCGGGGGACTTCCCTTGAGACCCAGTACTTC. As protein: CASSDRGTSLETQYF.

A single count supports this clone. The V gene is TRBV5-1, the J gene TRBJ2-1; no clear D gene. The CDR3 is 14 residues long. CDR1 and CDR2 from the germline V gene are SGHRS and YFSETQ. The V gene lost 0 bases and the J gene lost 2 bases, with 6 bases spanning the gap. Written as DNA, the CDR3 is TGCGCCAGCAGCTTGGCGTCAGCCTACAATGAGCAGTTCTTC. Translating it yields CASSLASAYNEQFF.

This chain joins TRBV19 and TRBJ1-2; D gene ambiguous. Trimming pared 4 bases from V and 3 bases from J, leaving 12 bases between. The length of the CDR3 is 14 residues. Germline lookup yields CDR1 LNHDA and CDR2 SQIVND (reference sequence). The CDR3 nucleotides are TGTGCCAGTAGTACGGCCGGAGCAGACTATGGCTACACCTTC. Protein sequence: CASSTAGADYGYTF. The full variable domain, its missing parts supplied by reference TRBV19 and TRBJ1-2, is DGGITQSPKYLFRKEGQNVTLSCEQNLNHDAMYWYRQDPGQGLRLIYYSQIVNDFQKGDIAEGYSVSREKKESFPLTVTSAQKNPTAFYLCASSTAGADYGYTFGSGTRLTVV.

The gene calls are TRBV12-3 or TRBV12-4 and TRBJ1-1; D is possibly TRBD1 (5 bases). Deletions cut 6 bases from V and 3 bases from J, with 8 bases between. The CDR3 is 12 residues long. CDR3 sequence reads: CASRDSYTEAFF. CDR3 in DNA: TGTGCCAGCAGAGACAGTTACACTGAAGCTTTCTTT.

The V gene is TRBV28, the J gene TRBJ2-7, with 8 bases lining up with TRBD1. Germline CDR1 and CDR2: MDHEN and SYDVKM. This CDR3 comprises 18 residues. Unmatched junction bases numbered 14, after V lost 4 bases and J lost 0 bases. The CDR3 spells CASSSYEDRARGSYEQYF. Here the CDR3 DNA reads TGTGCCAGCAGTTCATACGAGGACAGGGCGAGGGGCTCCTACGAGCAGTACTTC.

This chain joins TRBV7-3 and TRBJ1-2; 7 bases map to TRBD1. This CDR3 contains 13 residues. Germline values: CDR1 SGHTA, CDR2 FQGTGA. With 0 bases clipped from V and 7 bases from J, the junction kept 2 bases outside the gene matches. CDR3 in amino acids: CASSLTGGGGYTF. The CDR3 DNA reads as TGTGCCAGCAGCTTAACAGGGGGCGGTGGCTACACCTTC.

The chain uses TRBV19 and TRBJ2-2; 8 bases fit TRBD1. CDR3 length: 15 residues. V lost 6 bases, J lost 6 bases, and 9 bases stayed unmatched. Germline CDR1 is LNHDA and CDR2 is SQIVND (reference sequence). The CDR3 DNA is TGTGCCAGTAGACAAGGACAGGGTATACCCGGGGAGCTGTTTTTT. Its translation is CASRQGQGIPGELFF.

This chain links TRBV9 with TRBJ2-4; D perhaps matches TRBD2 (7 bases). This CDR3 spans 15 amino acids. Trimming shortened V by 3 bases and J by 1 base, and 11 bases separated the two germline ends. Germline V gene sequence: CDR1 SGDLS, CDR2 YYNGEE. The CDR3 DNA follows: TGTGCCAGCAGCGGAGGGAGGGGGGCCAAAAACATTCAGTACTTC. Translation: CASSGGRGAKNIQYF.